This T cell receptor beta chain came from a study of blood T cell repertoires in COVID-19. Turning to the study itself: Samples of COVID-19 (acute and convalescent) were obtained from the United States, Italy and Spain.

In the original processing: Amplification with reference gene primers provided the estimates of nucleated cell counts. Sequenced by immunoSEQ multiplex PCR; TCRdb stores in-frame clones only, minus some. The D gene and trimming were derived from the DNA, and the V and J assignments and clone size from that table. The repertoire holds 45,000 to 65,000 clones, approximately 89% seen once, with over 4% in the top ten. The receptor comes from a man aged 60 to 69 with active COVID-19. Sequencing was performed on peripheral blood.

This chain's CDR3 is CASSRTGGPYEQYF. In DNA, the CDR3 is TGTGCCAGCAGCCGGACGGGAGGGCCCTACGAGCAGTACTTC. This chain uses TRBV7-2 with TRBJ2-7; TRBD2 aligns across 8 bases. V shed 5 bases, J shed 2 bases, and the junction held 5 bases outside the gene matches. The CDR3 consists of 14 residues. CDR1 is SGHTA and CDR2 is FQGNSA in the germline V gene.